This is a list of T cell receptor beta chains from one sample in a study of persistence of HIV-infected CD4 T cells. The table came from immunoSEQ multiplex PCR; TCRdb's copy has only in-frame clones and leaves some out. The sample carries about 32,000 clones, approximately 66% recorded once. No antigen has been identified for these receptors. The sample consisted of CD4+ T cells sorted from PBMCs after approximately 19-hour stimulation, taken from a patient who received antiretroviral therapy. These receptors came from an adult man with HIV who was CMV-seropositive. Both conserved end residues are part of each CDR3.

v_call: TRBV2
j_call: TRBJ1-1
cdr3_aa: CASSVISGDTEAFF

v_call: TRBV19
j_call: TRBJ2-7
cdr3_aa: CASSIAAAGGSYEQYF

v_call: TRBV3-1/TRBV3-2
j_call: TRBJ2-7
cdr3_aa: CASSQEYKQYF

v_call: TRBV7-9
j_call: TRBJ2-4
cdr3_aa: CASSLGAGVDIQYF

v_call: TRBV6-5
j_call: TRBJ2-3
cdr3_aa: CASSYSGGRDTQYF

v_call: TRBV14
j_call: TRBJ2-1
cdr3_aa: CASSPTRELSNEQFF

v_call: TRBV5-1
j_call: TRBJ1-2
cdr3_aa: CASSWGGGEGYTF

v_call: TRBV15
j_call: TRBJ2-7
cdr3_aa: CATSRDTVFEGGTGLTYEQYF

v_call: TRBV5-5
j_call: TRBJ2-7
cdr3_aa: CASSLGLAGEKEQYF

v_call: TRBV4-2
j_call: TRBJ2-7
cdr3_aa: CASSQEELDRGYEQYF

v_call: TRBV11-2
j_call: TRBJ2-7
cdr3_aa: CASSLAGGGAPSSYEQYF

v_call: TRBV18
j_call: TRBJ2-3
cdr3_aa: CASSPPTYTDTQYF

v_call: TRBV6-5
j_call: TRBJ1-6
cdr3_aa: CASSYQTGVKSPLHF

v_call: TRBV18
j_call: TRBJ1-6
cdr3_aa: CASSQDRKNSPLHF

v_call: TRBV18
j_call: TRBJ2-2
cdr3_aa: CASSLDSTGELFF

v_call: TRBV7-3
j_call: TRBJ2-1
cdr3_aa: CASRLAGVRDNEQFF

v_call: TRBV5-1
j_call: TRBJ2-2
cdr3_aa: CASTMMAGGPAGELFF

v_call: TRBV2
j_call: TRBJ2-1
cdr3_aa: CASSEITSVGVSYNEQFF

v_call: TRBV11-3
j_call: TRBJ2-1
cdr3_aa: CASSLGGTRGNEQFF

v_call: TRBV19
j_call: TRBJ1-2
cdr3_aa: CASSIPTGANYGYTF

v_call: TRBV27
j_call: TRBJ2-1
cdr3_aa: CASSPQDTWTDGETEQFF

v_call: TRBV7-9
j_call: TRBJ2-7
cdr3_aa: CASSPDRARLQYF

v_call: TRBV7-9
j_call: TRBJ2-7
cdr3_aa: CASSPSRGRAGGEQYF

v_call: TRBV19
j_call: TRBJ2-1
cdr3_aa: CASSISGAVNEQFF

v_call: TRBV6-1
j_call: TRBJ1-4
cdr3_aa: CASSEYNSRNEKLFF

v_call: TRBV19
j_call: TRBJ2-7
cdr3_aa: CASRVTGGTYEQYF

v_call: TRBV28
j_call: TRBJ2-6
cdr3_aa: CASSLGVRNPRPGANVLTF

v_call: TRBV6-6
j_call: TRBJ1-1
cdr3_aa: CASSYPEGGTEAFF

v_call: TRBV5-4
j_call: TRBJ1-2
cdr3_aa: CASSLEGNYGYTF

v_call: TRBV6-1
j_call: TRBJ1-2
cdr3_aa: CASSEALNYGYTF

v_call: TRBV7-9
j_call: TRBJ2-1
cdr3_aa: CASSLAPVGNEQFF

v_call: TRBV28
j_call: TRBJ1-2
cdr3_aa: CASSSGDRPGGYTF

v_call: TRBV20-1
j_call: TRBJ1-5
cdr3_aa: CSASLEGVRQPQHF

v_call: TRBV24-1
j_call: TRBJ1-3
cdr3_aa: CATSAGPTAGNTIYF

v_call: TRBV2
j_call: TRBJ1-5
cdr3_aa: CASSEDLPSNQPQHF

v_call: TRBV24-1
j_call: TRBJ2-1
cdr3_aa: CATSDSTPSGGSSYNEQFF

v_call: TRBV6-5
j_call: TRBJ2-3
cdr3_aa: CASTFSGGTDTQYF

v_call: TRBV6-1
j_call: TRBJ1-5
cdr3_aa: CASSDLLSPNQPQHF

v_call: TRBV5-1
j_call: TRBJ1-2
cdr3_aa: CASSLGQGDNYGYTF

v_call: TRBV15
j_call: TRBJ2-7
cdr3_aa: CATSRERAGYEQYF

v_call: TRBV4-1
j_call: TRBJ1-5
cdr3_aa: CASSQVGVVQPQHF

v_call: TRBV2
j_call: TRBJ1-1
cdr3_aa: CASSEVASYTEAFF

v_call: TRBV27
j_call: TRBJ1-1
cdr3_aa: CASSLKGQVGTEAFF

v_call: TRBV15
j_call: TRBJ2-7
cdr3_aa: CATSRDSYEQYF

v_call: TRBV5-4
j_call: TRBJ2-2
cdr3_aa: CASSSTSGGYTGELFF

v_call: TRBV7-8
j_call: TRBJ2-3
cdr3_aa: CASSQWGLNTDTQYF

v_call: TRBV6-5
j_call: TRBJ1-2
cdr3_aa: CASSRDSFYYGYTF

v_call: TRBV30
j_call: TRBJ1-4
cdr3_aa: CAWSRGRVNEKLFF

v_call: TRBV5-1
j_call: TRBJ2-2
cdr3_aa: CASSPDGLNTGELFF

v_call: TRBV3-1/TRBV3-2
j_call: TRBJ2-7
cdr3_aa: CASSQDSPGTYEQYF

v_call: TRBV19
j_call: TRBJ1-6
cdr3_aa: CASSRKPDENNSPLHF

v_call: TRBV6-5
j_call: TRBJ1-3
cdr3_aa: CASSGGNGNTIYF

v_call: TRBV6-6
j_call: TRBJ2-1
cdr3_aa: CASTKDRGNEQFF

v_call: TRBV10-2
j_call: TRBJ1-5
cdr3_aa: CASSTGTEILRSQPQHF

v_call: TRBV27
j_call: TRBJ1-2
cdr3_aa: CASRGGGQIYGYTF

v_call: TRBV9
j_call: TRBJ1-4
cdr3_aa: CASSVGPGGANEKLFF

v_call: TRBV29-1
j_call: TRBJ1-2
cdr3_aa: CSVTGTGLVGGYTF

v_call: TRBV6-1
j_call: TRBJ1-4
cdr3_aa: CASSAGISGTQSGKLFF

v_call: TRBV19
j_call: TRBJ1-6
cdr3_aa: CASGQGARNSPLHF

v_call: TRBV27
j_call: TRBJ1-5
cdr3_aa: CASSSQGPNQPQHF